These T cell receptor beta chains were read from a single sample in a study of blood T cell repertoires in COVID-19. Clones were sequenced by immunoSEQ multiplex PCR, and TCRdb holds only the in-frame ones, with some missing. The sample yields under 200,000 clones, 84% seen once. The sequencing sample was made of peripheral blood. The origin of the receptors is a man between 18 and 35 years old with active or convalescent COVID-19. The CDR3 runs from the conserved cysteine through the conserved F or W. D genes are given only for firm matches. A clone size is listed for some rows: how often the clone was seen (once, few, many), or a class if it is expanded.

CDR3 DNA: TGTGCCAGCAGGCCCGGGGGGGCAAGCACTGAAGCTTTCTTT
CDR3 protein: CASRPGGASTEAFF
D gene: .
clone size: .
J gene: TRBJ1-1
V gene: TRBV6-5

CDR3 DNA: TGTGCCAGCAGGAGCACAGGGGGGGGAAACACTGAAGCTTTCTTT
CDR3 protein: CASRSTGGGNTEAFF
D gene: TRBD1
clone size: .
J gene: TRBJ1-1
V gene: TRBV6-5

CDR3 DNA: TGTGCCAGCAGCTCAACTAGCGGGAGCCAAGAGACCCAGTACTTC
CDR3 protein: CASSSTSGSQETQYF
D gene: TRBD2
clone size: .
J gene: TRBJ2-5
V gene: TRBV7-2

CDR3 DNA: TGTGCCAGCAGTTACGACAGGGGGCTTAAAGGCTACACCTTC
CDR3 protein: CASSYDRGLKGYTF
D gene: TRBD1
clone size: .
J gene: TRBJ1-2
V gene: TRBV6-5

CDR3 DNA: TGCAGCGTATTGACAAGCGGGGCCTCCTACGAGCAGTACTTC
CDR3 protein: CSVLTSGASYEQYF
D gene: TRBD2
clone size: .
J gene: TRBJ2-7
V gene: TRBV29-1

CDR3 DNA: TGTGCCAGCGGGAGAGGGTACGAGCAGTACTTC
CDR3 protein: CASGRGYEQYF
D gene: .
clone size: .
J gene: TRBJ2-7
V gene: TRBV2

CDR3 DNA: TGTGCCAGCAGTTGGGGAGGACTAGACAGCGAGCAGTACTTC
CDR3 protein: CASSWGGLDSEQYF
D gene: TRBD2
clone size: .
J gene: TRBJ2-7
V gene: TRBV6-2/TRBV6-3

CDR3 DNA: TGCGCCAGCAGCCAGGACAGGGGCCATGAGCAGTTCTTC
CDR3 protein: CASSQDRGHEQFF
D gene: TRBD1
clone size: .
J gene: TRBJ2-1
V gene: TRBV5-1

CDR3 DNA: TGTGCCACCAGCAGAGATTCGGCACGAGAGGGTGGGTTCTTC
CDR3 protein: CATSRDSAREGGFF
D gene: .
clone size: .
J gene: TRBJ2-1
V gene: TRBV15

CDR3 DNA: TGTGCCAGCAGTTTGACAGGGGGACCTAACTATGGCTACACCTTC
CDR3 protein: CASSLTGGPNYGYTF
D gene: TRBD1
clone size: once
J gene: TRBJ1-2
V gene: TRBV28

CDR3 DNA: TGTGCCAGCAGCTTAGCCACGGACAGGGGGTCCCACGAGCAGTACTTC
CDR3 protein: CASSLATDRGSHEQYF
D gene: TRBD1
clone size: .
J gene: TRBJ2-7
V gene: TRBV7-9

CDR3 DNA: TGTGCCAGCAGTTCGACTCAACGTCGACAGGGATCTATCTGGGAGCAGTACTTC
CDR3 protein: CASSSTQRRQGSIWEQYF
D gene: TRBD1
clone size: .
J gene: TRBJ2-7
V gene: TRBV28

CDR3 DNA: TGTGCCAGCAGCTTAGGGGCAGCCTTTAGTGAAAAACTGTTTTTT
CDR3 protein: CASSLGAAFSEKLFF
D gene: .
clone size: .
J gene: TRBJ1-4
V gene: TRBV7-8

CDR3 DNA: TGTGCCAGCAGCAAACCGACAGGGTTTGTGAACACTGAAGCTTTCTTT
CDR3 protein: CASSKPTGFVNTEAFF
D gene: TRBD1
clone size: few
J gene: TRBJ1-1
V gene: TRBV2

CDR3 DNA: TGTGCCAGCAGTTTAAACAGGGGGCAAGGAGCGGGAGGACGAAAATCCTACGAGCAGTACTTC
CDR3 protein: CASSLNRGQGAGGRKSYEQYF
D gene: .
clone size: .
J gene: TRBJ2-7
V gene: TRBV27

CDR3 DNA: TGTGCTAGTGGCCCAGGACAGTATCAAGAGACCCAGTACTTC
CDR3 protein: CASGPGQYQETQYF
D gene: .
clone size: .
J gene: TRBJ2-5
V gene: TRBV12-5

CDR3 DNA: TGTGCCACAAGCCAGAACGCAGGGGATAACTATGGCTACACCTTC
CDR3 protein: CATSQNAGDNYGYTF
D gene: .
clone size: few
J gene: TRBJ1-2
V gene: TRBV19

CDR3 DNA: TGTGCCAGCAGCGGCAGGGGGCGCTCCTACGAGCAGTACTTC
CDR3 protein: CASSGRGRSYEQYF
D gene: TRBD1
clone size: .
J gene: TRBJ2-7
V gene: TRBV6-5

CDR3 DNA: TGTGCCAGCAGGACACTAGCGGGGGCCTCCTACGAGCAGTACTTC
CDR3 protein: CASRTLAGASYEQYF
D gene: TRBD2
clone size: .
J gene: TRBJ2-7
V gene: TRBV27

CDR3 DNA: TGTGCCAGCAGTTTAGGCAGATTCCAGGGATCAGATACGCAGTATTTT
CDR3 protein: CASSLGRFQGSDTQYF
D gene: .
clone size: .
J gene: TRBJ2-3
V gene: TRBV28

CDR3 DNA: TGTGCCAGCAGCTTGGGTGGGAGATTTTATGAGCAGTTCTTC
CDR3 protein: CASSLGGRFYEQFF
D gene: .
clone size: .
J gene: TRBJ2-1
V gene: TRBV5-6

CDR3 DNA: TGTGCCAGCAGCCCCGGACCGGGACAGTTAACCTACGAGCAGTACTTC
CDR3 protein: CASSPGPGQLTYEQYF
D gene: TRBD1
clone size: .
J gene: TRBJ2-7
V gene: TRBV5-4

CDR3 DNA: TGTGCCAGCAGCCAAGTCAGGGTGGCTGGGGCCAACGTCCTGACTTTC
CDR3 protein: CASSQVRVAGANVLTF
D gene: .
clone size: .
J gene: TRBJ2-6
V gene: TRBV3-1/TRBV3-2

CDR3 DNA: TGTGCCAGCAGCTTTTTCAGAGGACAGGGAAAACTGATGAACACTGAAGCTTTCTTT
CDR3 protein: CASSFFRGQGKLMNTEAFF
D gene: TRBD1
clone size: .
J gene: TRBJ1-1
V gene: TRBV5-4

CDR3 DNA: TGTGCCAGCGGTAAACAGGGGGCAAGAAACACCATATATTTT
CDR3 protein: CASGKQGARNTIYF
D gene: TRBD1
clone size: .
J gene: TRBJ1-3
V gene: TRBV6-5

CDR3 DNA: TGCGCCAGCAGCCGGGGGGGACCCACCGGGGAGCTGTTTTTT
CDR3 protein: CASSRGGPTGELFF
D gene: TRBD2
clone size: .
J gene: TRBJ2-2
V gene: TRBV5-1